This T cell receptor (beta chain) was observed in a study of cytomegalovirus exposure and HLA in healthy donors. Study as a whole: Early release data held about 85 million unique TCRs from HLA-typed donors. Study-level results: In an earlier analysis, productive rearrangement rates for most beta V segments clustered near 90% or 30%.

As for this clone: As yet, its antigen is unknown.

There are 14 residues in the CDR3. Trimming shortened V by 1 base and J by 5 bases, and 12 bases separated the two germline ends. Germline assignment: CDR1 SGHRS and CDR2 YFSETQ. In the PCR, 60 Vbeta and 13 Jbeta primers were used. Clones were read by immunoSEQ multiplex PCR, and TCRdb kept only the in-frame ones, dropping some. Among under 250,000 clones, approximately 79% were seen once, and the ten largest hold 4.4%. The receptor was isolated from a woman aged 25-40 years in good health and CMV-seropositive. The chain recombines TRBV5-1 with TRBJ2-5; maybe TRBD1 (6 bases). The source material was PBMCs. CDR3 sequence reads: CASSLYTGLETQYF. The DNA of the CDR3 is TGCGCCAGCAGCTTGTATACAGGGCTCGAGACCCAGTACTTC.